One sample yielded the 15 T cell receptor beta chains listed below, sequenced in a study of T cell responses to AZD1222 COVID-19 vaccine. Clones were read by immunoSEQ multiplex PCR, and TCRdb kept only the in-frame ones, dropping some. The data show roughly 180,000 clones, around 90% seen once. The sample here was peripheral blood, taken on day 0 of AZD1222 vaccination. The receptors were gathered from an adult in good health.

The chain's CDR3 is CSVEVWDIRQGYTF. CDR3 DNA sequence: TGCAGCGTTGAAGTCTGGGACATACGCCAGGGCTACACCTTC. The chain couples TRBV29-1 to TRBJ1-2; TRBD1 is a possible D gene (6 bases). Trimming took 1 base from V and 8 from J, leaving 17 bases between them. The CDR3 has 14 residues. Germline V CDR1 and CDR2: SQVTM, ANQGSEA.

CDR3 region: CASSVGGAGKETQYF. CDR3 bases: TGTGCCAGCAGCGTAGGGGGAGCCGGGAAAGAGACCCAGTACTTC. This chain uses TRBV9 with TRBJ2-5; a possible D gene is TRBD2 (5 bases). Looked up from germline, CDR1 is SGDLS and CDR2 is YYNGEE. V was shortened by 0 bases and J by 3 bases, with 12 bases between the two germline ends. This CDR3 has 15 residues.

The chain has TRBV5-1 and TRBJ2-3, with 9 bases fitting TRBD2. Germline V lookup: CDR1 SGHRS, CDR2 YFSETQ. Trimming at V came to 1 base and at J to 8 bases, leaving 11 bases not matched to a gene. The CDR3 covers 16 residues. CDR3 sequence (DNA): TGCGCCAGCAGCTTGCCTACCGGGACTAGCCTCGGTACGCAGTATTTT. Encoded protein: CASSLPTGTSLGTQYF.

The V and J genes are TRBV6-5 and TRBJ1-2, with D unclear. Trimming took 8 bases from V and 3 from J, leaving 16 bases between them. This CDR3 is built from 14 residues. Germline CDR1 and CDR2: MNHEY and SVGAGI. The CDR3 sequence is CASLSLGRYYGYTF. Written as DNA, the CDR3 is TGTGCCAGCCTAAGCCTGGGAAGGTACTATGGCTACACCTTC.

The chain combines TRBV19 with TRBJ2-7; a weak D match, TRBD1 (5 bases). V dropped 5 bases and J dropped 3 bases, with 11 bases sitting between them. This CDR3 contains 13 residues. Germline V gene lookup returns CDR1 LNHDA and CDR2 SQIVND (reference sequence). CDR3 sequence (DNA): TGTGCCAGTAGTGCCGGCAGGGACTACGAGCAGTACTTC. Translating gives CASSAGRDYEQYF.

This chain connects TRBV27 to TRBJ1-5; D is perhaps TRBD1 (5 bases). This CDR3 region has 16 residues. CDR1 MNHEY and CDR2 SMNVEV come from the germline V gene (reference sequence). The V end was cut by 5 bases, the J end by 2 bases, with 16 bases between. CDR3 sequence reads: CASSPLGHLGNQPQHF. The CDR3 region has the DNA TGTGCCAGCAGTCCCCTCGGACACTTAGGCAATCAGCCCCAGCATTTT.

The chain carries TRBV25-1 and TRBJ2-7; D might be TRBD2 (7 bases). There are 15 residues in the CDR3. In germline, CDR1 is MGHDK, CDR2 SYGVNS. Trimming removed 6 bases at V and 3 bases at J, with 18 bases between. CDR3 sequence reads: CASRRGGRGLYEQYF. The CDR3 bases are TGTGCCAGCAGGAGGGGGGGACGGGGTCTCTACGAGCAGTACTTC.

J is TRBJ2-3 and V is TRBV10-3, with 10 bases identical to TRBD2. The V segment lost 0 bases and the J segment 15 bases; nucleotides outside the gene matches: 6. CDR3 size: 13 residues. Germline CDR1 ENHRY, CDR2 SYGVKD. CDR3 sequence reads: CAISESNSGRIYF. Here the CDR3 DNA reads TGTGCCATCAGTGAGTCTAATAGCGGGAGGATCTATTTT.

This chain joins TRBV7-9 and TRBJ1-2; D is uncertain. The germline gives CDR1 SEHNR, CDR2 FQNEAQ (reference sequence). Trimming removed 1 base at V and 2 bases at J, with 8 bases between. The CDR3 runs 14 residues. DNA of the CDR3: TGTGCCAGCAGCTTAGGGCAGATCAACTATGGCTACACCTTC. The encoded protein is CASSLGQINYGYTF.

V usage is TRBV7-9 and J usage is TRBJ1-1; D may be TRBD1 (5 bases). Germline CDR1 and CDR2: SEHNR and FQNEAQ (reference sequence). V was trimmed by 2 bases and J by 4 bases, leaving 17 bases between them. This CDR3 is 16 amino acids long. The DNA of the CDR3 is TGTGCCAGCAGCTTAACCCCCCGCAGGGAGGGCACTGAAGCTTTCTTT. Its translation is CASSLTPRREGTEAFF.

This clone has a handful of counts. In DNA form, the CDR3 reads TGTGCCAGCAGCTTAGAGCATACCACCCAGTACTTC. This encodes CASSLEHTTQYF. V usage is TRBV7-9 and J usage is TRBJ2-5, with D uncertain. There are 12 residues in the CDR3. CDR1 is SEHNR and CDR2 is FQNEAQ in the germline V gene (reference sequence). V was cut by 1 base and J by 8 bases, with 8 bases left in between.

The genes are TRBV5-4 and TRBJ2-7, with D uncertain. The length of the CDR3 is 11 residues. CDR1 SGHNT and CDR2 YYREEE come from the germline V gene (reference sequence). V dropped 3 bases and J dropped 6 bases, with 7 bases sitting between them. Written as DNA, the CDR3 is TGTGCCAGCAGCTCCTTAGCCGAGCAGTACTTC. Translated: CASSSLAEQYF.

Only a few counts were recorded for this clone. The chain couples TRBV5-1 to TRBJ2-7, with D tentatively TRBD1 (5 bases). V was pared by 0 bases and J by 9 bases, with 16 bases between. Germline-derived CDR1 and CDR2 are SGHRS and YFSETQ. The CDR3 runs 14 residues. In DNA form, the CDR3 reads TGCGCCAGCAGCTTGGCAGGGCAGGCTATTCGGCAGTACTTC. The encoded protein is CASSLAGQAIRQYF.

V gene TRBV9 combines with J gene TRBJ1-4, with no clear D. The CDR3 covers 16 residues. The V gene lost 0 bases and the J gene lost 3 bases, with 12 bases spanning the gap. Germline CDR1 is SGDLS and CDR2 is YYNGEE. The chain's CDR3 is CASSVVPDGPNEKLFF. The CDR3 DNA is TGTGCCAGCAGCGTAGTCCCAGACGGTCCTAATGAAAAACTGTTTTTT. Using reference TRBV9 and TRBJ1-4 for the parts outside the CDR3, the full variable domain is DSGVTQTPKHLITATGQRVTLRCSPRSGDLSVYWYQQSLDQGLQFLIQYYNGEERAKGNILERFSAQQFPDLHSELNLSSLELGDSALYFCASSVVPDGPNEKLFFGSGTQLSVL.

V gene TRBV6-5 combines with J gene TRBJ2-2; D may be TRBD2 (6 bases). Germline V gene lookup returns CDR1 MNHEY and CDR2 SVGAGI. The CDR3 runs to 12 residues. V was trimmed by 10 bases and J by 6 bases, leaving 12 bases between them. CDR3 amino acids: CATSGDPGELFF. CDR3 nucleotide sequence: TGTGCCACCTCGGGGGACCCCGGGGAGCTGTTTTTT.